The present T cell receptor beta chain was sequenced within a study of T cell repertoires in aging, cancer and after chemotherapy. This clonotype was picked up a small number of times. The CDR3 has 15 residues. Germline CDR1 is MNHEY and CDR2 is SMNVEV (reference sequence). Trimming cost V 5 bases and J 4 bases, with 17 bases left between them. Multiplex touch-down PCR with TRB-A/B primers amplified rearranged V-D-J TRB sequences. MiXCR was run by TCRdb on the multiplex PCR reads, yielding one entry per CDR3 protein. The sample has about 12,000 distinct CDR3 sequences; approximately 30% are singletons. TCR beta rearrangements were amplified from peripheral blood genomic DNA.

The genes are TRBV27 and TRBJ1-2; no definite D call. Sequencing was carried out using blood. This TCR came from a human donor in good health. The donor label of this sample is uncertain. The CDR3 sequence is CASSPQDGSPYGYTF. The CDR3 nucleotides read TGTGCCAGCAGTCCCCAGGACGGATCTCCCTATGGCTACACCTTC.